A selection of T cell receptor beta chains follows, all from one sample in a study of CD8 T cells in Susac syndrome. TCRdb re-analysed the immunoSEQ multiplex PCR reads in MiXCR, keeping a single row per CDR3 protein. The top ten clones hold 0.15% to 0.2% of a sample with some 210,000 distinct CDR3 sequences, around 93% of them seen once. Material for sequencing was CD4+ T cells from PBMCs. Receptors were obtained from a human donor with Susac syndrome. Both conserved end residues are part of each CDR3. The order of the fields is D gene, J gene, V gene, clone size, CDR3 protein. The D gene is left open where the match is weak. The size entry is marked missing in some rows and otherwise reads once, few, many or a size class.

TRBD1,TRBJ2-7,TRBV24-1,once,CATSDWDSNYEQYF
NA,TRBJ2-7,TRBV30,NA,CAWSVRSLYYPYEQYF
NA,TRBJ1-6,TRBV7-8,NA,CASSLRETNSPLHF
NA,TRBJ1-1,TRBV30,NA,CAWRGDNKNTEAFF
NA,TRBJ1-3,TRBV9,NA,CASSVVGAAGNTIYF
NA,TRBJ2-2,TRBV7-3,once,CASSKSGDGELFF
NA,TRBJ1-6,TRBV7-2,NA,CASSFPTGVNSPLHF
NA,TRBJ1-1,TRBV2,NA,CASSERVTNTEAFF
NA,TRBJ1-3,TRBV7-4,NA,CASPLNLSTIYF
NA,TRBJ1-1,TRBV20-1,NA,CSARVIGRGAEAFF
NA,TRBJ2-7,TRBV27,NA,CASSGSPHGEQYF
NA,TRBJ2-6,TRBV4-3,NA,CASSQQNRADGANVLTF
NA,TRBJ1-2,TRBV6-5,NA,CASRPRTSQGYGYTF
NA,TRBJ1-6,TRBV21-1,NA,CARKTPGDSPLHF
NA,TRBJ1-5,TRBV20-1,NA,CSARKGVNQPQHF
NA,TRBJ1-1,TRBV4-1,NA,CASTPWGKGSMNTEAFF
TRBD1,TRBJ1-5,TRBV7-2,NA,CASSLDRGTQPQHF
NA,TRBJ2-5,TRBV7-2,NA,CASSSALATETQYF
TRBD1,TRBJ2-3,TRBV5-1,NA,CASSSPDRGKTDTQYF
TRBD1,TRBJ1-2,TRBV4-3,NA,CASSQESGTGYGYTF
TRBD2,TRBJ2-1,TRBV19,NA,CASIRIAGANNEQFF
NA,TRBJ1-2,TRBV12-3/TRBV12-4,NA,CASSFDSATYYGYTF
NA,TRBJ1-6,TRBV20-1,NA,CSATHNNSPLHF
NA,TRBJ2-1,TRBV3-1,NA,CASSQVPGLSYNEQFF
TRBD2,TRBJ2-3,TRBV6-5,NA,CASSSGGMASGGFTDTQYF
NA,TRBJ1-2,TRBV30,NA,CAWSLWGSNYGYTF
NA,TRBJ2-3,TRBV20-1,NA,CSARNLEKWDTQYF
TRBD2,TRBJ2-1,TRBV2,NA,CASIGKRGGYSSYNEQFF
NA,TRBJ2-7,TRBV12-3/TRBV12-4,few,CASSPLGRGRRSEQYF